The source of this T cell receptor (beta chain) is a study of blood T cell repertoires in COVID-19. Study as a whole: Acute and convalescent COVID-19 specimens originated in the United States, Italy and Spain. Nucleic acid was either cDNA or gDNA, and it came from T cells, B-cell-depleted T cells, or PBMCs.

Germline values: CDR1 SGHAT, CDR2 FQNNGV. This CDR3 has 13 amino acids. Trimming took 0 bases from V and 5 from J, leaving 5 bases between them. Original methodology: Nucleated cell number was recorded as an estimate derived from reference gene primer amplification. Profiled with immunoSEQ multiplex PCR; TCRdb holds only in-frame clones, not every one. That table is the source of V, J and clone size, and D and trimming were worked out from the DNA. Seen here are about 82,000 clones, approximately 82% observed once, and the top ten hold over 15%. Specimen: peripheral blood. The origin of this receptor is a woman in her sixties or seventies with acute or convalescent COVID-19. The V and J genes are TRBV11-2 and TRBJ1-5; D unclear. CDR3 in amino acids: CASSLDQDQPQHF. CDR3 nucleotide sequence: TGTGCCAGCAGCTTAGATCAGGATCAGCCCCAGCATTTT. The full variable domain, with the rest looked up from reference TRBV11-2 and TRBJ1-5, is EAGVAQSPRYKIIEKRQSVAFWCNPISGHATLYWYQQILGQGPKLLIQFQNNGVVDDSQLPKDRFSAERLKGVDSTLKIQPAKLEDSAVYLCASSLDQDQPQHFGDGTRLSIL.